This section outlines one T cell receptor beta chain sequence together with its context. Its specificity is unknown. The data were taken from a study of post-analysis software for immune sequencing data. Study at large: Included courses were relapsing-remitting and secondary progressive multiple sclerosis; progressive-relapsing multiple sclerosis was also included. Study outcomes and limitations: Controls showed lower frequencies than patients for a few TRBV segments, and TRBV5-6, TRBV5-1 and TRBV20-1 were among these.

There are 12 residues in the CDR3. Trimming stripped 4 bases from V and 9 bases from J, with 15 bases between. CDR1 and CDR2 (germline): DFQATT, SNEGSKA (reference sequence). Unique molecular identifiers were carried by the TCR beta cDNA libraries. Each batch of about 0.95 to 11 million T cells produced 490,000 or so cDNA molecules. TCRdb itself ran the PCR reads through MiXCR, one entry per CDR3 protein. Among about 800,000 distinct CDR3 sequences listed, 25% to 30% were seen once. What was sequenced was blood. The chain recombines TRBV20-1 with TRBJ2-5; weak D call: TRBD1 (5 bases). This TCR came from a girl under 18 with multiple sclerosis. This chain's CDR3 is CSATTGIRAQYF. The DNA of the CDR3 is TGCAGTGCTACTACAGGCATCCGGGCCCAGTACTTC.